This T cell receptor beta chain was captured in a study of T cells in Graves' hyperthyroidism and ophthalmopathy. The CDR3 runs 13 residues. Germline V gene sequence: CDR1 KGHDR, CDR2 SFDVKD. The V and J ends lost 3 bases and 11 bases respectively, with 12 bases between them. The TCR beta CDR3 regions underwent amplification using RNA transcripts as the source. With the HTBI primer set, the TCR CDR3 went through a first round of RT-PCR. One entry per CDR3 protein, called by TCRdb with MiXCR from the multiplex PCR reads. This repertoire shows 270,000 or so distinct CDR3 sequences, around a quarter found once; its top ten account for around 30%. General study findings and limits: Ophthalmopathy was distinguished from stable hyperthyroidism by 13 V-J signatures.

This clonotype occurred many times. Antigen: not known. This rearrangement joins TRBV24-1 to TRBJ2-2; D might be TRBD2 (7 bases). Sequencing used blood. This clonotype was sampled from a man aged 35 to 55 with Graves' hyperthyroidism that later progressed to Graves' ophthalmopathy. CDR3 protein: CATSDEGGRELFF. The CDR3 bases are TGTGCCACCAGTGATGAGGGGGGGAGAGAGCTGTTTTTT.